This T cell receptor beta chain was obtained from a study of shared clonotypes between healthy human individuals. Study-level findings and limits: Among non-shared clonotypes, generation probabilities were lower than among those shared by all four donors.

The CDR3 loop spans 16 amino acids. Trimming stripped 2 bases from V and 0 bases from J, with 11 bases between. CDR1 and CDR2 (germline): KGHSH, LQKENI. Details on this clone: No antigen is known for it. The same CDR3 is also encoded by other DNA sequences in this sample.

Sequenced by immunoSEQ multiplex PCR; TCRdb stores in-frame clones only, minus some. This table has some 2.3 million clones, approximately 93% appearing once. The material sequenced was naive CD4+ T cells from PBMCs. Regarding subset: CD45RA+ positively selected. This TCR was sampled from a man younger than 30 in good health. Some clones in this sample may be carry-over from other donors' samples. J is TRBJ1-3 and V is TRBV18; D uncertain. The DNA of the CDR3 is TGTGCCAGCTCACCAAGGACGGCCGACTCTGGAAACACCATATATTTT. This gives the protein CASSPRTADSGNTIYF.